This is a list of T cell receptor beta chains from one sample in a study of T-cell reconstitution after alpha-beta-depleted transplantation in children. In TCRdb, the PCR reads were re-called with MiXCR into one record per CDR3 protein. The table includes fewer than 700,000 distinct CDR3 sequences, around 13% detected once. The sample was PBMCs, mostly from graft donor cells, taken 360 days after TCRalphabeta/CD19-depleted stem cell transplant. All receptors derive from a male patient under 18 who had a stem cell transplant for acute myeloid leukemia, so the T cells may come from the graft donor. The CDR3 runs from the conserved cysteine through the conserved F or W. Fields, in order: J gene, V gene, CDR3 length, CDR3 protein.

J: TRBJ1-4; V: TRBV7-2; length: 18; CDR3: CASSLVFGTYERDEKLFF
J: TRBJ2-5; V: TRBV10-3; length: 13; CDR3: CAISSGTGATQYF
J: TRBJ2-7; V: TRBV12-3/TRBV12-4; length: 12; CDR3: CASSLILYEQYF
J: TRBJ2-7; V: TRBV7-2; length: 14; CDR3: CASSLVGGPYEQYF
J: TRBJ2-5; V: TRBV7-8; length: 12; CDR3: CASIRFGETQYF
J: TRBJ2-3; V: TRBV4-3; length: 15; CDR3: CASSQIVGFTDTQYF
J: TRBJ2-7; V: TRBV6-2/TRBV6-3; length: 14; CDR3: CASNTGTAPYEQYF
J: TRBJ2-7; V: TRBV4-1; length: 14; CDR3: CASSQDSGTYEQYF
J: TRBJ2-7; V: TRBV4-3; length: 14; CDR3: CASGQEVRSREQYF
J: TRBJ1-4; V: TRBV5-1; length: 15; CDR3: CASSMWTATNEKLFF
J: TRBJ2-7; V: TRBV20-1; length: 15; CDR3: CSARVQQRASYEQYF
J: TRBJ2-7; V: TRBV14; length: 14; CDR3: CASSPLRTSYEQYF
J: TRBJ2-1; V: TRBV7-2; length: 15; CDR3: CASSLVGTRNNEQFF
J: TRBJ2-1; V: TRBV19; length: 16; CDR3: CASSIVEDRGEFGQFF